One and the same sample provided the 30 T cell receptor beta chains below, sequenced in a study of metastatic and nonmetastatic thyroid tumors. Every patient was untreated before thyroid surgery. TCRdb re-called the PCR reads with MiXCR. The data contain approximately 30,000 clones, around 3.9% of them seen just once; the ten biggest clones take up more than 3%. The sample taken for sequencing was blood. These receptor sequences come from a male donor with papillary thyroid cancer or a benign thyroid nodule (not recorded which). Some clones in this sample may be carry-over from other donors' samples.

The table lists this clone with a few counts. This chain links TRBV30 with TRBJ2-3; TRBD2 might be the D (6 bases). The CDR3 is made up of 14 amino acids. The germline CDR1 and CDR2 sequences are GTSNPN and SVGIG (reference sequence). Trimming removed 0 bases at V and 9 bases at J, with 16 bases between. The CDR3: CAWSVQSGVVTQYF. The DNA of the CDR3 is TGTGCCTGGAGTGTACAATCGGGGGTCGTAACGCAGTATTTT.

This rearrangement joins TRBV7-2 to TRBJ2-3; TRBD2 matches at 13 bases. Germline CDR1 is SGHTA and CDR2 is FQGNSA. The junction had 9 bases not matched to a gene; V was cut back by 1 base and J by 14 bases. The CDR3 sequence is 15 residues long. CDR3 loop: CASSLVEGLAGRLYF. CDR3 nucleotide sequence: TGTGCCAGCAGCTTAGTTGAGGGACTAGCGGGGCGTTTGTATTTT.

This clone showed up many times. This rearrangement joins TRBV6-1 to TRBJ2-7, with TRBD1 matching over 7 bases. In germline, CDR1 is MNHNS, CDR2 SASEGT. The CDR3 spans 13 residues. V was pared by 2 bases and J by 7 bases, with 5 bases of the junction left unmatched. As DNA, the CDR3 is TGTGCCAGCAGTGAAAGAACAGGGGCTGAGCAGTACTTC. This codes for CASSERTGAEQYF.

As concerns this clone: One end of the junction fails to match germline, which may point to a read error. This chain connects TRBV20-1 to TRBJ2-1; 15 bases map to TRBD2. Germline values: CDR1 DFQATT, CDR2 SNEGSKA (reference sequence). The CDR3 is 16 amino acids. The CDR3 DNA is TGCAGTGCCTCATGGGGGACTAGCGGGAGGTGGCATGAACAGTTCTTC. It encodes CSASWGTSGRWHEQFF.

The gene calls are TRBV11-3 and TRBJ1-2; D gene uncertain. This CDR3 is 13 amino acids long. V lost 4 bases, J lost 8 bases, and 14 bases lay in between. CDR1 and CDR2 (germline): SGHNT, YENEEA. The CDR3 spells CASSSPGLGGYTF. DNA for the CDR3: TGTGCCAGCAGCTCCCCGGGATTAGGGGGCTACACCTTC.

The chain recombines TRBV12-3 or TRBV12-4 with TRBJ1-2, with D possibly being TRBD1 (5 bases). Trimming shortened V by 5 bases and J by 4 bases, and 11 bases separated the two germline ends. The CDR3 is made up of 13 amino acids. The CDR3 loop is CASSGTVPYGYTF. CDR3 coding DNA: TGTGCCAGCAGTGGGACGGTTCCCTATGGCTACACCTTC.

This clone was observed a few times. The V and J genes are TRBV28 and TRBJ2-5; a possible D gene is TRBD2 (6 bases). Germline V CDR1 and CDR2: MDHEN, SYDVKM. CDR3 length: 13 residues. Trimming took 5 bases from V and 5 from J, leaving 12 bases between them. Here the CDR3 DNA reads TGTGCCAGCAGTGGGAGCCGGGGGGAGACCCAGTACTTC. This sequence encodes CASSGSRGETQYF.

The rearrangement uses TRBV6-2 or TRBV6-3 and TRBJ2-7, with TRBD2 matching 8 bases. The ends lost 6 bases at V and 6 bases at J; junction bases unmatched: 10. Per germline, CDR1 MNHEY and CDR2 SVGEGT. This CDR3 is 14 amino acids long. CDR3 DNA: TGTGCCAGCAGGGACGGGACTAGGTCCCCCGAGCAGTACTTC. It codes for CASRDGTRSPEQYF.

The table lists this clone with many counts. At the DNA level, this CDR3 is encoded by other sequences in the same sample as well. CDR3 nucleotide sequence: TGTGCCAGCAGCCGAAGGGGGCAAGTCAATGAAAAACTGTTTTTT. Residues: CASSRRGQVNEKLFF. The chain combines TRBV7-2 with TRBJ1-4; 7 bases map to TRBD1. Unmatched junction bases numbered 8, after V lost 5 bases and J lost 5 bases. Germline assignment: CDR1 SGHTA and CDR2 FQGNSA. There are 15 residues in the CDR3. The full variable domain, its missing parts supplied by reference TRBV7-2 and TRBJ1-4, is GAGVSQSPSNKVTEKGKDVELRCDPISGHTALYWYRQSLGQGLEFLIYFQGNSAPDKSGLPSDRFSAERTGGSVSTLTIQRTQQEDSAVYLCASSRRGQVNEKLFFGSGTQLSVL.

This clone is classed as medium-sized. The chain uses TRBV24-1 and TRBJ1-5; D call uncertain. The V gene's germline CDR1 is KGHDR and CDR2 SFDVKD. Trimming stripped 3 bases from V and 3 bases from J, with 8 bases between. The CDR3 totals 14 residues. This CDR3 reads CATSDAQINQPQHF. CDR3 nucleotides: TGTGCCACCAGTGATGCACAGATCAATCAGCCCCAGCATTTT.

This chain's CDR3 is CASSLEGSYEQFF. The CDR3 DNA reads as TGTGCCAGCAGCTTAGAGGGGTCCTATGAGCAGTTCTTC. The J gene is TRBJ2-1, the V gene TRBV11-1; D perhaps matches TRBD1 (5 bases). The CDR3 is 13 amino acids. V was clipped by 1 base and J by 8 bases, with 9 bases between them. Looked up from germline, CDR1 is SGHAT and CDR2 is FQDESV (reference sequence).

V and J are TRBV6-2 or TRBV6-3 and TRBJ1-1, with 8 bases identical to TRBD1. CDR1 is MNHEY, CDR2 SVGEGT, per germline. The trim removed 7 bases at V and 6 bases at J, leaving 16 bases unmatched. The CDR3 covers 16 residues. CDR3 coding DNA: TGTGCCAGCACGGACAGGGTAGGGACAACTTTTGCTGAAGCTTTCTTT. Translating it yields CASTDRVGTTFAEAFF.

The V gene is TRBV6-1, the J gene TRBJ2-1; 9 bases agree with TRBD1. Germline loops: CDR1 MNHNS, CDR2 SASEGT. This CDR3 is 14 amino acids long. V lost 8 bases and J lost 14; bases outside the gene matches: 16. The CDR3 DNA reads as TGTGCCAGCGGAACCGGGACAGGGTCCCAAGTGGAGTTCTTC. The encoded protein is CASGTGTGSQVEFF.

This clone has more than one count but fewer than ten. The CDR3 here is CASSSPRGGTYEQYF. In DNA form, the CDR3 reads TGTGCCAGCAGTTCCCCCCGCGGGGGGACTTACGAGCAGTACTTC. V gene TRBV28 combines with J gene TRBJ2-7; TRBD2 matches at 8 bases. J gave up 4 bases and V 4 bases, and 9 bases lay outside the gene matches. The CDR3 covers 15 residues. CDR1 and CDR2 (germline): MDHEN, SYDVKM.

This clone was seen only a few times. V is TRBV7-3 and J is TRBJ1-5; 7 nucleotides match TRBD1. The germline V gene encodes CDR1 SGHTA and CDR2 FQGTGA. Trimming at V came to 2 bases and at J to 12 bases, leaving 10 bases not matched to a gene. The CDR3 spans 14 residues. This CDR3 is CASSLDREAISQHF. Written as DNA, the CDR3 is TGTGCCAGCAGCTTAGACAGGGAAGCAATCAGCCAGCATTTT. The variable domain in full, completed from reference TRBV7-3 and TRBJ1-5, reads GAGVSQTPSNKVTEKGKYVELRCDPISGHTALYWYRQSLGQGPEFLIYFQGTGAADDSGLPNDRFFAVRPEGSVSTLKIQRTERGDSAVYLCASSLDREAISQHFGDGTRLSIL.

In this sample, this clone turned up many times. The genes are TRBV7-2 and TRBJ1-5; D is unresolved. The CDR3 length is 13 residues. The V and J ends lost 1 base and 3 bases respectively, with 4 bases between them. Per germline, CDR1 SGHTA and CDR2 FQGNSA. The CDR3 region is CASSLGLNQPQHF. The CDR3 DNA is TGTGCCAGCAGCTTAGGGCTCAATCAGCCCCAGCATTTT.

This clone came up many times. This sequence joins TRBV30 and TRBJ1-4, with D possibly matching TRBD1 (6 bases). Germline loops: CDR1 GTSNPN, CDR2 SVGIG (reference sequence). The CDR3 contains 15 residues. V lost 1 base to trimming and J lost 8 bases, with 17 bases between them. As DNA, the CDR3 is TGTGCCTGGAGTGGAATGGACAGCCTTGACGAAAAACTGTTTTTT. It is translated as CAWSGMDSLDEKLFF. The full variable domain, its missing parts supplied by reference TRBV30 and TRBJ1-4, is SQTIHQWPATLVQPVGSPLSLECTVEGTSNPNLYWYRQAAGRGLQLLFYSVGIGQISSEVPQNLSASRPQDRQFILSSKKLLLSDSGFYLCAWSGMDSLDEKLFFGSGTQLSVL.

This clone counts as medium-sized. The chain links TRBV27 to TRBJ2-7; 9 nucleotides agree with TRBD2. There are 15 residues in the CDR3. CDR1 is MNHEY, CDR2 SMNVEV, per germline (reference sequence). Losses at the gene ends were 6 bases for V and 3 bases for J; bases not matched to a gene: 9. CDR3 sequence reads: CASSLSGSLFYEQYF. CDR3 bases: TGTGCCAGCAGCCTTAGCGGGAGTCTTTTCTACGAGCAGTACTTC.

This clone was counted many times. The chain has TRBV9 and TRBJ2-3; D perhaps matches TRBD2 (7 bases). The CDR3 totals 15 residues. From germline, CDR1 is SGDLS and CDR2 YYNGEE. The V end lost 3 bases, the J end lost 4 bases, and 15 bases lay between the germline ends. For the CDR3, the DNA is TGTGCCAGCAGCGAGGGGGGACTATATGCAGATACGCAGTATTTT. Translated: CASSEGGLYADTQYF.

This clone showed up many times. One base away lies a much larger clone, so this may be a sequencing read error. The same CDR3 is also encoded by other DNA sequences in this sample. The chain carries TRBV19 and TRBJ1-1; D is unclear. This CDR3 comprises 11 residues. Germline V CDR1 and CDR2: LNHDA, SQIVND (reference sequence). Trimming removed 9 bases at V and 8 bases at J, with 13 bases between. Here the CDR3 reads CASQDGPEAFF. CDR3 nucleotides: TGTGCCAGCCAGGACGGACCCGAAGCTTTCTTT.

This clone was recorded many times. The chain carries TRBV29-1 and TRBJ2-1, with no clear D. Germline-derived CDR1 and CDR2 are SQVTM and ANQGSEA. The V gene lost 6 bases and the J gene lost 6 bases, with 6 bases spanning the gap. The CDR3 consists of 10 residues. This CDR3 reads CSVESNEQFF. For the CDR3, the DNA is TGCAGCGTGGAGAGCAATGAGCAGTTCTTC.

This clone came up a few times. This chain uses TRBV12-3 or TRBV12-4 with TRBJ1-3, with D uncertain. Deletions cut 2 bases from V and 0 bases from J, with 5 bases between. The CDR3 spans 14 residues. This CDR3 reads CASSLLDSGNTIYF. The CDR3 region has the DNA TGTGCCAGCAGTTTATTGGACTCTGGAAACACCATATATTTT.

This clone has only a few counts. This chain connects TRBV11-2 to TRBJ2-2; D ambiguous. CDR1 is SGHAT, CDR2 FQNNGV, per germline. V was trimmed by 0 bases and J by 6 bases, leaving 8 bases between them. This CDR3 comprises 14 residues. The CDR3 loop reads CASSLDEFSGELFF. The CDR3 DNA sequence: TGTGCCAGCAGCTTAGATGAATTTTCCGGGGAGCTGTTTTTT.

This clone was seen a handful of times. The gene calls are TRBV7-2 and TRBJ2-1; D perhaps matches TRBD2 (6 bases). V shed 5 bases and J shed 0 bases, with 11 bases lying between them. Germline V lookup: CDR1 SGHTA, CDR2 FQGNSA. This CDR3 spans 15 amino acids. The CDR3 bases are TGTGCCAGCAGCCTTAGCGGAAGCTCCTACAATGAGCAGTTCTTC. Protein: CASSLSGSSYNEQFF. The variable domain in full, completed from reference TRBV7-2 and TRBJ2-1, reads GAGVSQSPSNKVTEKGKDVELRCDPISGHTALYWYRQSLGQGLEFLIYFQGNSAPDKSGLPSDRFSAERTGGSVSTLTIQRTQQEDSAVYLCASSLSGSSYNEQFFGPGTRLTVL.

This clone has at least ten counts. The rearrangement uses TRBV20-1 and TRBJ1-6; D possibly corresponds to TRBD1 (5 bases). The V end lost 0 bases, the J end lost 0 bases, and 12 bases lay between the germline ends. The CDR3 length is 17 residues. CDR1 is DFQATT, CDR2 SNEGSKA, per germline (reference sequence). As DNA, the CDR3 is TGCAGTGCTAGAGATCAAGGGGCCAGCTCCTATAATTCACCCCTCCACTTT. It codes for CSARDQGASSYNSPLHF.

As DNA, the CDR3 is TGTGCCAGCAGCTTTCGGCTCCCGAGCTCTGGAAACACCATATATTTT. Its protein product is CASSFRLPSSGNTIYF. This rearrangement joins TRBV7-4 to TRBJ1-3; D gene uncertain. The ends were cut back, 3 bases at V and 0 bases at J, with 12 bases in the middle. Germline assignment: CDR1 SGHVT and CDR2 SQSDAQ. This CDR3 is 16 amino acids long.

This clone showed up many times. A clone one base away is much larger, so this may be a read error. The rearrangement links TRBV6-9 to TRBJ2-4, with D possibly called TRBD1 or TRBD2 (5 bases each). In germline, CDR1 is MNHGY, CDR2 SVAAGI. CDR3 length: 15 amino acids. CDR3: CANSYMGEAKNIQYF. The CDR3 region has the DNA TGTGCCAACAGTTACATGGGGGAGGCCAAAAACATTCAGTACTTC.

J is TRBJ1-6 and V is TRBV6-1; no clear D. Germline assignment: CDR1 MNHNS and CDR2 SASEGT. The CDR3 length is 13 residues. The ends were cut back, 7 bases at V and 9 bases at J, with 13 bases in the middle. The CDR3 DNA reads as TGTGCCAGCACCTGGGGTGAGGCTTCACCCCTCCACTTT. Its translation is CASTWGEASPLHF.

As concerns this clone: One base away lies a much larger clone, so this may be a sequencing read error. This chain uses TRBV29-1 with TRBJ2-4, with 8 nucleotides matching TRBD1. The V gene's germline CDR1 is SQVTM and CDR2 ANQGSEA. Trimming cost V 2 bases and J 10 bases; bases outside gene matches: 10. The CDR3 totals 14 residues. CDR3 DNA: TGCAGCGTTGAAATCGGACAGGGCCCGGATATTCAGTACTTC. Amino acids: CSVEIGQGPDIQYF.

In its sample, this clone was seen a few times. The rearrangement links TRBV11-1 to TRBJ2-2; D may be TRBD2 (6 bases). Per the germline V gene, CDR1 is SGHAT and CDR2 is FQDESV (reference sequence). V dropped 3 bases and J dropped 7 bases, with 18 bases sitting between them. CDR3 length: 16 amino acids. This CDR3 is CASSLRRDGLDGELFF. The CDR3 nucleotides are TGTGCCAGCAGCTTGAGGCGGGATGGGTTAGACGGGGAGCTGTTTTTT.